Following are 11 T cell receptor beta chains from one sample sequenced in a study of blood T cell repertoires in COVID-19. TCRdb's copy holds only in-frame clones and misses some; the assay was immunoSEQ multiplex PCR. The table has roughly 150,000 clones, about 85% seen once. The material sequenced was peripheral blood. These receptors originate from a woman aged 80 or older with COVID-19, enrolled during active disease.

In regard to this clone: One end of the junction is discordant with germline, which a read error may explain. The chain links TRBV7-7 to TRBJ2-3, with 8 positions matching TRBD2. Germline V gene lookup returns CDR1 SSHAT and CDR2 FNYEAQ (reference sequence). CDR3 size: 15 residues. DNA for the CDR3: TGTGCTAGCAGCCCGGGGGGGGGACCCACAGATACGCAGTATTTT. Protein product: CASSPGGGPTDTQYF.

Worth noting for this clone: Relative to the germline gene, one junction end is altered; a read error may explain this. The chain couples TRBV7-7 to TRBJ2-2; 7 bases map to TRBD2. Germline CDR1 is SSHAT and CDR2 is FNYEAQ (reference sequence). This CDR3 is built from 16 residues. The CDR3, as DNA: TGTGCTAGCAGCCCGAATGCGGGAGTGAGCACCGGGGAGCTGTTTTTT. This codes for CASSPNAGVSTGELFF.

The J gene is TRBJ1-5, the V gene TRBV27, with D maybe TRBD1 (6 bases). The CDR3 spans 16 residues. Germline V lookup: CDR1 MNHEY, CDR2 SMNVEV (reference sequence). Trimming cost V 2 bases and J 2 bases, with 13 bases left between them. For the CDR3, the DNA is TGTGCCAGCAGTTTAACGGGGGGCGCGCGCAATCAGCCCCAGCATTTT. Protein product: CASSLTGGARNQPQHF.

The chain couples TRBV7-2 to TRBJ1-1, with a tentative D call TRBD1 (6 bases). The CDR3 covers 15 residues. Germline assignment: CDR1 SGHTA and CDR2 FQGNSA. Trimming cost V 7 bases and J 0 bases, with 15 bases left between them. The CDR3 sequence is CASTWGGLLNTEAFF. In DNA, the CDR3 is TGTGCCAGCACCTGGGGGGGGCTTCTGAACACTGAAGCTTTCTTT.

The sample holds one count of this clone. This CDR3 reads CASRLGGQGRSKSNQPQHF. For the CDR3, the DNA is TGTGCCAGCAGGCTGGGGGGGCAAGGGAGATCGAAAAGCAATCAGCCCCAGCATTTT. This sequence joins TRBV3-1 (or the pseudogene TRBV3-2) and TRBJ1-5; a weak D match, TRBD1 (6 bases). V lost 6 bases to trimming and J lost 1 base, with 25 bases between them. Germline CDR1 reads LGHDT; CDR2 reads YNNKEL (reference sequence). The CDR3 has 19 amino acids.

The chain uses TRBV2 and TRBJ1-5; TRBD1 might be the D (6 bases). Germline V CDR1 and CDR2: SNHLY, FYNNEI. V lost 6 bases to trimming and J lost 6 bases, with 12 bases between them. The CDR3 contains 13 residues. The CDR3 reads CASRGGEIQPQHF. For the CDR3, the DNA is TGTGCCAGCAGAGGGGGGGAAATTCAGCCCCAGCATTTT.

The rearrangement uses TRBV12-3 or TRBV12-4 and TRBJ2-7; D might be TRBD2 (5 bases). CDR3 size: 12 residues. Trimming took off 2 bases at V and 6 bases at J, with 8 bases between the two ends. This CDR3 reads CASSLRLAEQYF. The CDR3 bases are TGTGCCAGCAGTTTAAGGCTAGCCGAGCAGTACTTC.

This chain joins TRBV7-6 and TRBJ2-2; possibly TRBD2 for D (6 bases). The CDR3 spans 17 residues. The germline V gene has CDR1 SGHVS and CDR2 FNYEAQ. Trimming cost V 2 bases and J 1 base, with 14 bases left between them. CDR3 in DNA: TGTGCCAGCAGCTTATATGGTGCCGGGAGGAACACCGGGGAGCTGTTTTTT. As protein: CASSLYGAGRNTGELFF.

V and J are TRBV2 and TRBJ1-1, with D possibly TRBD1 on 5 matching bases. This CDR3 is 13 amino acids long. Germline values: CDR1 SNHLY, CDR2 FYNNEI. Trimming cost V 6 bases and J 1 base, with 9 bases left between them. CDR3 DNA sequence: TGTGCCAGCAGACAGGAGACGAACACTGAAGCTTTCTTT. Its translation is CASRQETNTEAFF.

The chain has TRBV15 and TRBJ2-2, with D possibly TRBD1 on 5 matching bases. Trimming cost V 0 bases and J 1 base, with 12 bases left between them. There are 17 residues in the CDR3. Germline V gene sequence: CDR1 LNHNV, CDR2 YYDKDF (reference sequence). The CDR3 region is CATSRDSSGMNTGELFF. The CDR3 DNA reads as TGTGCCACCAGCAGAGATTCTTCAGGGATGAACACCGGGGAGCTGTTTTTT. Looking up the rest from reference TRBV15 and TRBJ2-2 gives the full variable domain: DAMVIQNPRYQVTQFGKPVTLSCSQTLNHNVMYWYQQKSSQAPKLLFHYYDKDFNNEADTPDNFQSRRPNTSFCFLDIRSPGLGDTAMYLCATSRDSSGMNTGELFFGEGSRLTVL.

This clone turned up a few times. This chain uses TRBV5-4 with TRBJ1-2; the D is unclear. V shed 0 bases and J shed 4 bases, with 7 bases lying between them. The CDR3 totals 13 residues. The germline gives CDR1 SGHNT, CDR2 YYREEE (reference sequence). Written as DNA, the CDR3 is TGTGCCAGCAGCTTGGATACAGTCTATGGCTACACCTTC. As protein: CASSLDTVYGYTF.